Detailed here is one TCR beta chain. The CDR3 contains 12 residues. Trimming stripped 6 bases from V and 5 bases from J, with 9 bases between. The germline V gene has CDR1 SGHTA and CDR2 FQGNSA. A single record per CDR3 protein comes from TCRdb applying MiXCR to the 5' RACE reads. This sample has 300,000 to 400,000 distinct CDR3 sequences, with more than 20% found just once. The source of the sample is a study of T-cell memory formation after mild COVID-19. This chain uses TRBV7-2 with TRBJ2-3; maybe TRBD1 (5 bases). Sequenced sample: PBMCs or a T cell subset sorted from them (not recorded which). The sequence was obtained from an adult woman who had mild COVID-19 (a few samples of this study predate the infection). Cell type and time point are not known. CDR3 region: CASRGPGDTQYF. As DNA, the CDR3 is TGTGCCAGCAGGGGGCCGGGAGATACGCAGTATTTT.